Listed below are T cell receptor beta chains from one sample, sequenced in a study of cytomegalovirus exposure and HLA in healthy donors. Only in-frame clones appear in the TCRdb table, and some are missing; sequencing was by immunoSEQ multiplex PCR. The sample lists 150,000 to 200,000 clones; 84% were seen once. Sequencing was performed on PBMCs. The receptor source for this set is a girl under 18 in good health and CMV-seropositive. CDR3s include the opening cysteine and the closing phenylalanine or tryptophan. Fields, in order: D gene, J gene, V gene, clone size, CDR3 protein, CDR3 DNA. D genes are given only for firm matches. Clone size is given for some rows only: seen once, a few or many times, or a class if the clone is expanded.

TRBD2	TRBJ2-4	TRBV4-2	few	CASSQEAGELAKNIQYF	TGTGCCAGCAGCCAAGAAGCGGGGGAGCTAGCCAAAAACATTCAGTACTTC
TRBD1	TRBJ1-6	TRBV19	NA	CASSIDRDSPLHF	TGTGCCAGTAGTATTGACAGGGACTCACCCCTCCACTTT
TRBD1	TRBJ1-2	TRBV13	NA	CASSVLRRQGIDGYTF	TGTGCCAGCAGCGTCCTCCGACGACAGGGGATCGACGGCTACACCTTC
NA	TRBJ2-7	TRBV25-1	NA	CASSPQGTRQYF	TGTGCCAGCAGCCCCCAGGGGACGCGGCAGTACTTC
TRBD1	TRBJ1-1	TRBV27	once	CASSYYRDSTEAFF	TGTGCCAGCAGTTATTACAGGGACAGTACTGAAGCTTTCTTT
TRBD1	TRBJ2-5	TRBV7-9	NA	CASSLDRGRETQYF	TGTGCCAGCAGCTTAGACAGGGGCCGAGAGACCCAGTACTTC
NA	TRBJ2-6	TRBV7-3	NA	CASSLERAGANVLTF	TGTGCCAGCAGCTTAGAGAGGGCCGGGGCCAACGTCCTGACTTTC
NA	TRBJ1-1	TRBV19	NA	CASNWAVNTEAFF	TGTGCCAGTAACTGGGCAGTGAACACTGAAGCTTTCTTT
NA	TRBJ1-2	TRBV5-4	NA	CASSLGQFTNYGYTF	TGTGCCAGCAGCTTGGGGCAGTTCACTAACTATGGCTACACCTTC
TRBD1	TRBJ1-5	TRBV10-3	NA	CAITGEYNQPQHF	TGTGCCATTACAGGGGAATACAATCAGCCCCAGCATTTT
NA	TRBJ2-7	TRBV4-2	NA	CASSQGWDNNYEQYF	TGTGCCAGCAGCCAAGGTTGGGACAACAACTACGAGCAGTACTTC